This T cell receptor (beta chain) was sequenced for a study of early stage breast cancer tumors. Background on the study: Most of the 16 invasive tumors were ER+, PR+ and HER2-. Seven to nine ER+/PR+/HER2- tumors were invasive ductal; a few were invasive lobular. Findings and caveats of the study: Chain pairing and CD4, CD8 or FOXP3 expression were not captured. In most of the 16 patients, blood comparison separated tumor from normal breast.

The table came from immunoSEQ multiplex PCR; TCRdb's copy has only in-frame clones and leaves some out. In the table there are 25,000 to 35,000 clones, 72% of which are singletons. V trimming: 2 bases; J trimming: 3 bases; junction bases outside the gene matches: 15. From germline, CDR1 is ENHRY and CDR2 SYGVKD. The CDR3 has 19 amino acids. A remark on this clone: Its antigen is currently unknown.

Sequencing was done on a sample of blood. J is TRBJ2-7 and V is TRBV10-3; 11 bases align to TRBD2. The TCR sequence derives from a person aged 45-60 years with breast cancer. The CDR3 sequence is CAISEEDSGRASGYYEQYF. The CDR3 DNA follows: TGTGCCATCAGTGAGGAGGATAGCGGGAGGGCCTCCGGATACTACGAGCAGTACTTC.